Following are 13 T cell receptor beta chains from one sample sequenced in a study of EBV T-cell therapy then PD-1 blockade in nasopharyngeal carcinoma. Treatment: AdE1-LMPpoly-expanded autologous EBV-specific T-cell therapy followed by anti-PD-1 nivolumab. Sequenced by immunoSEQ multiplex PCR; TCRdb stores in-frame clones only, minus some. The data contain about 17,000 clones, 75% to 90% of them singletons. These receptors have no identified antigens. Material: CD8+ T cells from blood, obtained at day 0 from a patient whose treatment included autologous EBV-specific T cells and nivolumab. These receptors all come from a man aged 40-49 years with nasopharyngeal carcinoma.

The chain has TRBV6-4 and TRBJ2-1; 10 nucleotides match TRBD1. Germline V gene data show CDR1 as MRHNA and CDR2 as SNTAGT. With 0 bases clipped from V and 8 bases from J, the junction kept 4 bases outside the gene matches. This CDR3 comprises 15 residues. The CDR3 coding sequence is TGTGCCAGCAGTGACTCGTCGGACAGGGGGGATGAGCAGTTCTTC. Residues: CASSDSSDRGDEQFF.

This clone was seen a few times. This rearrangement joins TRBV7-9 to TRBJ2-2; D not resolved. The CDR3 runs to 13 residues. V lost 3 bases to trimming and J lost 3 bases, with 5 bases between them. Looked up from germline, CDR1 is SEHNR and CDR2 is FQNEAQ (reference sequence). CDR3 nucleotide sequence: TGTGCCAGCAGCTTTTCCGACACCGGGGAGCTGTTTTTT. Amino acid sequence: CASSFSDTGELFF.

V and J are TRBV2 and TRBJ2-1; D possibly corresponds to TRBD1 (6 bases). The CDR3 is 14 residues long. V was trimmed by 3 bases and J by 4 bases, leaving 10 bases between them. Germline assignment: CDR1 SNHLY and CDR2 FYNNEI. CDR3 loop: CASSDRTAYNEQFF. The CDR3 DNA sequence: TGTGCCAGCAGTGACAGGACAGCTTACAATGAGCAGTTCTTC.

J is TRBJ2-3 and V is TRBV6-5; a possible D gene is TRBD2 (7 bases). The germline CDR1 and CDR2 sequences are MNHEY and SVGAGI. CDR3 size: 15 residues. Deletions cut 0 bases from V and 6 bases from J, with 13 bases between. The CDR3 nucleotides read TGTGCCAGCAGTTACTCTGAGGGGGGGCCGGATACGCAGTATTTT. Translating it yields CASSYSEGGPDTQYF.

V usage is TRBV30 and J usage is TRBJ2-7, with D unresolved. CDR1 and CDR2 from the germline V gene are GTSNPN and SVGIG (reference sequence). V lost 0 bases, J lost 6 bases, and 9 bases lay in between. This CDR3 has 12 residues. CDR3 sequence (DNA): TGTGCCTGGAGTGTATTACAGCCCGAGCAGTACTTC. This encodes CAWSVLQPEQYF.

The genes are TRBV12-3 or TRBV12-4 and TRBJ1-5; no firm D call. Deletions cut 4 bases from V and 0 bases from J, with 4 bases between. The CDR3 length is 13 residues. For the CDR3, the DNA is TGTGCCAGCAGTTGGTTTAGCAATCAGCCCCAGCATTTT. This encodes CASSWFSNQPQHF.

The chain carries TRBV6-5 and TRBJ1-1, with D unclear. The V gene's germline CDR1 is MNHEY and CDR2 SVGAGI. The V end was cut by 6 bases, the J end by 0 bases, with 11 bases between. The CDR3 runs to 14 residues. CDR3 nucleotide sequence: TGTGCCAGCAGCCCAGGAGCCATGAACACTGAAGCTTTCTTT. Encoded protein: CASSPGAMNTEAFF.

The chain joins TRBV12-3 or TRBV12-4 to TRBJ1-1; D unclear. V shed 9 bases and J shed 12 bases, with 8 bases lying between them. This CDR3 region has 8 residues. CDR3 coding DNA: TGTGCCAGTGGGAGGTCTTTCTTT. It encodes CASGRSFF.

The chain couples TRBV4-3 to TRBJ1-4, with 8 bases identical to TRBD1. The CDR3 totals 15 residues. Germline V gene sequence: CDR1 LGHNA, CDR2 YSLEER. Trimming at V came to 6 bases and at J to 6 bases, leaving 9 bases not matched to a gene. The CDR3: CASSRGQGDYEKLFF. For the CDR3, the DNA is TGCGCCAGCAGTAGAGGACAGGGAGATTATGAAAAACTGTTTTTT.

This clone was picked up a small number of times. The chain couples TRBV6-2 or TRBV6-3 to TRBJ2-1; 7 bases are shared with TRBD2. This CDR3 is built from 16 residues. CDR1 is MNHEY and CDR2 is SVGEGT in the germline V gene. V lost 0 bases and J lost 8; bases outside the gene matches: 10. DNA for the CDR3: TGTGCCAGCAGTTACTCGATGGGGGGGGGTATCGATGAGCAGTTCTTC. It encodes CASSYSMGGGIDEQFF.

The V gene is TRBV6-2 or TRBV6-3, the J gene TRBJ1-5, with 10 bases aligning to TRBD1. Trimming cost V 6 bases and J 0 bases; bases outside gene matches: 17. This CDR3 has 20 residues. Per germline, CDR1 MNHEY and CDR2 SVGEGT. In DNA, the CDR3 is TGTGCCAGCAGCCCGAACCGCCGGGGACAGGGGTCGTATAGCAATCAGCCCCAGCATTTT. Translating gives CASSPNRRGQGSYSNQPQHF.

The chain links TRBV7-9 to TRBJ1-2, with 7 bases that match TRBD1. V shed 5 bases, J shed 0 bases, and the junction held 6 bases outside the gene matches. This CDR3 spans 15 amino acids. Germline V CDR1 and CDR2: SEHNR, FQNEAQ (reference sequence). The CDR3 DNA is TGTGCCAGCAGCACCAAGGGGGCAACTAACTATGGCTACACCTTC. This gives the protein CASSTKGATNYGYTF.

This clone was seen a handful of times. Other DNA sequences in the sample encode the same CDR3. The genes are TRBV6-5 and TRBJ1-2, with D unclear. Trimming removed 0 bases from V and 5 bases from J, with 7 bases in between. CDR1 is MNHEY and CDR2 is SVGAGI in the germline V gene. The CDR3 extends over 13 amino acids. The CDR3 region is CASSYSSSYGYTF. In DNA form, the CDR3 reads TGTGCCAGCAGTTACTCGAGTAGTTATGGCTACACCTTC.